A selection of T cell receptor beta chains follows, all from one sample in a study of technical replicates of blood from a few donors. The repertoire was sequenced with immunoSEQ multiplex PCR; TCRdb's copy has only in-frame clones and lacks some. Of over 65,000 clones in the sample, about 93% were seen once. What was sequenced was T cells isolated from PBMCs. The origin of the receptors is a human donor in good health. The CDR3 runs from the conserved cysteine through the conserved F or W. A D gene is named only where the DNA matches it firmly. Clone size is given for some rows only: seen once, a few or many times, or a class if the clone is expanded.

size	J	D	V	DNA	CDR3
.	TRBJ2-3	TRBD2	TRBV19	TGTGCCAGCGCAAGGGGACTAGCAGTAGATACGCAGTATTTT	CASARGLAVDTQYF
.	TRBJ1-5	.	TRBV7-3	TGTGCCAGCAGCCGAGACAAAGATCAGCCCCAGCATTTT	CASSRDKDQPQHF
.	TRBJ2-1	TRBD2	TRBV27	TGTGCCAGCAGTTTTCGGGGAAGGGCAGCGGGAGGCCCCCCAGAGCAGTTCTTC	CASSFRGRAAGGPPEQFF
.	TRBJ1-6	.	TRBV27	TGTGCCAGCAGTTCGACGGGGGACCCCTATAATTCACCCCTCCACTTT	CASSSTGDPYNSPLHF
.	TRBJ2-5	.	TRBV28	TGTGCCAGCAGTTTCTCTTTCGGGGGACAAGAGACCCAGTACTTC	CASSFSFGGQETQYF
.	TRBJ2-1	TRBD1	TRBV9	TGTGCCAGCAGCGTGGGACCGGGACAGGGTTGGGATGAGCAGTTCTTC	CASSVGPGQGWDEQFF
.	TRBJ2-1	TRBD1	TRBV5-1	TGCGCCAGCAGCTTGAACAGGGGAAATGAGCAGTTCTTC	CASSLNRGNEQFF
.	TRBJ2-7	TRBD1	TRBV27	TGTGCCAGCAGTTTAGAGCCAGGGGGCACCACCTACGAGCAGTACTTC	CASSLEPGGTTYEQYF
once	TRBJ1-5	.	TRBV10-1	TGCGCCAGCAGTGGGGAAGAGGGTCAGCCCCAGCATTTT	CASSGEEGQPQHF
.	TRBJ1-2	TRBD1	TRBV18	TGTGCCAGCTCACCATCTCGGACAGGAGCCGGTAACTATGGCTACACCTTC	CASSPSRTGAGNYGYTF
once	TRBJ1-2	.	TRBV5-8	TGTGCCAGCAGAATTCGACAGACAACCTTCTATGGCTACACCTTC	CASRIRQTTFYGYTF
.	TRBJ2-2	.	TRBV5-1	TGCGCCAGCAGCTTCATCACAGACACCGGGGAGCTGTTTTTT	CASSFITDTGELFF
.	TRBJ1-2	.	TRBV9	TGTGCCAGCAGCGTCGACTACCAGGGGTTCCTTAACTATGGCTACACCTTC	CASSVDYQGFLNYGYTF
once	TRBJ1-4	.	TRBV4-1	TGCGCCAGCAGCCCGTACGGGGAAATATTGTTTTTT	CASSPYGEILFF
once	TRBJ1-2	.	TRBV7-9	TGTGCCAGCAGCTTAGCGTTAGAAGCTAATGGCTACACCTTC	CASSLALEANGYTF
.	TRBJ2-5	.	TRBV9	TGTGCCAGCAGGTTCGGGATATACGAGACCCAGTACTTC	CASRFGIYETQYF
.	TRBJ1-5	.	TRBV6-1	TGTGCCGGTTCCCTAGAGGGGGGCAATCAGCCCCAGCATTTT	CAGSLEGGNQPQHF
.	TRBJ2-5	TRBD1	TRBV5-1	TGCGCCAGCAGCCTACAGGGGGGCCAAGAGACCCAGTACTTC	CASSLQGGQETQYF
.	TRBJ1-3	.	TRBV6-1	TGTGCCAGCAGTGAAGGGGCCCCAAGCTCTGGAAACACCATATATTTT	CASSEGAPSSGNTIYF
.	TRBJ1-1	.	TRBV11-2	TGTGCCAGCAGTCCACACCGGTCGGAGGGGGCTTTCTTT	CASSPHRSEGAFF
.	TRBJ2-1	.	TRBV6-1	TGTGCCAGCAGTGTCAATTGGGACTTAAGCTACAATGAGCAGTTCTTC	CASSVNWDLSYNEQFF
.	TRBJ2-2	.	TRBV4-1	TGCGCCAGCAGCCAAGATCCTGGGCCTTGGGCCGGGGAGCTGTTTTTT	CASSQDPGPWAGELFF
.	TRBJ2-2	TRBD2	TRBV4-1	TGCGCCAGCAGCCAAGTAAGTCTAGCGGTTCTCACCGGGGAGCTGTTTTTT	CASSQVSLAVLTGELFF
.	TRBJ2-7	TRBD2	TRBV29-1	TGCAGCGTGGGGAGGCTAGCGGGTTACGAGCAGTACTTC	CSVGRLAGYEQYF
once	TRBJ2-5	.	TRBV30	TGTGCCTGGAGTGTAGGGGATGCCCAGTACTTC	CAWSVGDAQYF
few	TRBJ1-2	.	TRBV19	TGTGCCACCTCCCCAGGCGAGACAGTCTATGGCTACACCTTC	CATSPGETVYGYTF
.	TRBJ2-2	.	TRBV6-6	TGTGCCAGCAGTCATGACAGAGACACCGGGGAGCTGTTTTTT	CASSHDRDTGELFF
.	TRBJ2-3	.	TRBV5-1	TGCGCCAGCAGACTCGCCACCCCCGATACGCAGTATTTT	CASRLATPDTQYF
.	TRBJ2-7	.	TRBV2	TGTGCCAGCAGTGAGGGGGCCACTTACGAGCAGTACTTC	CASSEGATYEQYF
.	TRBJ2-7	.	TRBV5-1	TGCGCCAGCAGCTTGGAAGCCATTTCCTACGAGCAGTACTTC	CASSLEAISYEQYF
.	TRBJ1-5	TRBD1	TRBV5-6	TGTGCCAGCAGCTTGGACAGGGGAAACAATCAGCCCCAGCATTTT	CASSLDRGNNQPQHF
.	TRBJ2-1	.	TRBV4-1	TGCGCCAGCAGCCTCCGGAGTACTTCCTACAATGAGCAGTTCTTC	CASSLRSTSYNEQFF
.	TRBJ2-1	TRBD1	TRBV18	TGTGCCAGCTCACCGTATGACAGGGGATACAATGAGCAGTTCTTC	CASSPYDRGYNEQFF
.	TRBJ1-2	TRBD1	TRBV4-1	TGCGCCAGCAGCTTCCTTCGGACAGGTACAAACTATGGCTACACCTTC	CASSFLRTGTNYGYTF
.	TRBJ2-7	TRBD2	TRBV7-8	TGTGCCAGCAGCTTATCTAGCGGGGACTACGAGCAGTACTTC	CASSLSSGDYEQYF
once	TRBJ1-6	TRBD1	TRBV6-5	TGTGCCTGCAGGGGGAGGACCTATAATTCACCCCTCCACTTT	CACRGRTYNSPLHF
.	TRBJ2-7	TRBD1	TRBV28	TGTGCCAGCACCCTCGGAGGCAGGGGGCCCTACGAGCAGTACTTC	CASTLGGRGPYEQYF
.	TRBJ2-2	TRBD2	TRBV27	TGTGCCAGCAAGAGGCGGGAGGGCGGACGGGAGCTGTTTTTT	CASKRREGGRELFF
.	TRBJ2-1	TRBD2	TRBV28	TGTGCCAGCAGCCCAGGGTCGGCGGGAGGGAGGCATGAGCAGTTCTTC	CASSPGSAGGRHEQFF
.	TRBJ1-5	TRBD1	TRBV28	TGTGCCAGCAGGACCACAGGGGCAGGCAAAGATCAGCCCCAGCATTTT	CASRTTGAGKDQPQHF
once	TRBJ1-2	.	TRBV4-1	TGCGCCAGCAGCCAAGATCGGGGGGGGCAGGGCTACACCTTC	CASSQDRGGQGYTF
once	TRBJ2-1	TRBD2	TRBV6-5	TGTGCCAGCCAAGGACTAGGATACTACAATGAGCAGTTCTTC	CASQGLGYYNEQFF
.	TRBJ1-5	.	TRBV2	TGTGCCAGCCGTTATAGCAATCAGCCCCAGCATTTT	CASRYSNQPQHF
.	TRBJ2-3	.	TRBV7-2	TGTGCCAGCAGCTTTGCCCTAGCAGGCACAGATACGCAGTATTTT	CASSFALAGTDTQYF
.	TRBJ1-2	.	TRBV6-6	TGTGCCAGCAGTACATCAGCTAACTATGGCTACACCTTC	CASSTSANYGYTF
.	TRBJ2-3	TRBD1	TRBV2	TGTGCCAGCAGTGACAGGGGACAGGGGACGCAGTATTTT	CASSDRGQGTQYF
.	TRBJ2-7	TRBD1	TRBV29-1	TGCAGCGCCGGGACAGCCTCCTACGAGCAGTACTTC	CSAGTASYEQYF
few	TRBJ1-1	.	TRBV18	TGTGCCAGCTCAGATTCTGCCGGGATGATCTTT	CASSDSAGMIF
.	TRBJ1-4	TRBD1	TRBV27	TGTGCCAGCAGTTCTTACCCTCACCCCGACAGGGGCTGGAGTGAAAAACTGTTTTTT	CASSSYPHPDRGWSEKLFF
.	TRBJ2-2	.	TRBV5-1	TGCGCCAGCAGCCTGGACGGGGGCACCGGGGAGCTGTTTTTT	CASSLDGGTGELFF
.	TRBJ1-1	TRBD1	TRBV10-2	TGCGCCAGCAGTGAGGGACAGGGGACTGAAGCTTTCTTT	CASSEGQGTEAFF
once	TRBJ2-1	.	TRBV19	TGTGCCAGTAGTATCGGGACAAACAATGAGCAGTTCTTC	CASSIGTNNEQFF
.	TRBJ2-3	.	TRBV5-4	TGTGCCAGCAGCTTGTCGGGGAGCACAGATACGCAGTATTTT	CASSLSGSTDTQYF